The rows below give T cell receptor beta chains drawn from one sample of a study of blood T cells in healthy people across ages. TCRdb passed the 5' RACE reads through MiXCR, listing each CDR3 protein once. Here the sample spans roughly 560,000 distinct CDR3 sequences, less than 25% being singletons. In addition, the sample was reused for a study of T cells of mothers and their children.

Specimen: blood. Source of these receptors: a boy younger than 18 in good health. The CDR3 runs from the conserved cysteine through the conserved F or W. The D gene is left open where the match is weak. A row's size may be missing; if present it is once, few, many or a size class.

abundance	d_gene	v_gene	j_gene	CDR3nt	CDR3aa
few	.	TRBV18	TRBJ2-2	TGTGCCAGCTCACTGGATAGGGCGGACACCGGGGAGCTGTTTTTT	CASSLDRADTGELFF
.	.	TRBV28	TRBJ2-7	TGTGCCAGCAGTTTGGACCTGACAGGGCGGGACCAGTCATTGTTC	CASSLDLTGRDQSLF
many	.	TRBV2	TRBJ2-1	TGTGCCAGCAGGCGGCGAGTCCCTATCGATGAGCAGTTCTTC	CASRRRVPIDEQFF
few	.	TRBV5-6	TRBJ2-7	TGTGCCAGCAGCCCGGGACGCCCCTACGAGCAGTACTTC	CASSPGRPYEQYF
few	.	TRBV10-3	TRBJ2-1	TGTGCCATCAGTGAGGGTTTCAACAATGAGCAGTTCTTC	CAISEGFNNEQFF
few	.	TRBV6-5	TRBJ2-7	TGTGCCAGCAGCCCTCAGGCCAGGCTCTCCTACGAGCAGTACTTC	CASSPQARLSYEQYF
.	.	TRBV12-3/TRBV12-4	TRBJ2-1	TGTGCCAGCAGTTTAGGGTCTAGTGGAGGGAGGCAGTTCTTC	CASSLGSSGGRQFF
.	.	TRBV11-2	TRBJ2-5	TGTGCCAGCAGCTTTAGGGGGGGCGGGAGAGAGACCCAGTACTTC	CASSFRGGGRETQYF
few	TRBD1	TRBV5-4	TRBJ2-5	TGTGCCAGCAGCTTGACAGGGGGCGAGGAGACCCAGTACTTC	CASSLTGGEETQYF
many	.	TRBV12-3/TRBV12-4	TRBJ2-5	TGTGCCAGCAGTTTGGAAGTGCAGACCCAGTACTTC	CASSLEVQTQYF
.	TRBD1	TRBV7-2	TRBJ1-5	TGTGCCAGCAGCAACGGGACAGGGCTCAATCAGCCCCAGCATTTT	CASSNGTGLNQPQHF